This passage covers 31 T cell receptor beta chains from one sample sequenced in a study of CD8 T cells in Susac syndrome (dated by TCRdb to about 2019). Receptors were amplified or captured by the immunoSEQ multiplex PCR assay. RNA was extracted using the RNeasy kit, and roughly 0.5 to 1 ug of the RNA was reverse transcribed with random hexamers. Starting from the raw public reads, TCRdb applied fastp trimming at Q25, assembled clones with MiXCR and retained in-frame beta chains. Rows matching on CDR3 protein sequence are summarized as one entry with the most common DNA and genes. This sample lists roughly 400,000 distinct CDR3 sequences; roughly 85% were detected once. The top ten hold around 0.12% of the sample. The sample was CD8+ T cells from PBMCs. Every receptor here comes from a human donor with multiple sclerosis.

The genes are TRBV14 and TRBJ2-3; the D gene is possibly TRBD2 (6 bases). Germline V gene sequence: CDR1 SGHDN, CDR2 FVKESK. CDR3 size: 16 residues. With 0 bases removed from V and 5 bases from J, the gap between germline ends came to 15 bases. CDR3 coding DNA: TGTGCCAGCAGCCAAGAAGAGGGAGGTCGGTTAGATACGCAGTATTTT. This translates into CASSQEEGGRLDTQYF. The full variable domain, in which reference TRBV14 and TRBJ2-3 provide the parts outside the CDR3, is EAGVTQFPSHSVIEKGQTVTLRCDPISGHDNLYWYRRVMGKEIKFLLHFVKESKQDESGMPNNRFLAERTGGTYSTLKVQPAELEDSGVYFCASSQEEGGRLDTQYFGPGTRLTVL.

This chain's CDR3 is CASSQVLGQGVNGYTF. The DNA for the CDR3 is TGCGCCAGCAGCCAAGTTCTCGGACAGGGGGTTAATGGCTACACCTTC. The chain employs TRBV4-1 and TRBJ1-2; TRBD1 aligns across 10 bases. The CDR3 has 16 residues. V dropped 1 base and J dropped 6; count of bases not matched to a gene: 8. Germline V CDR1 and CDR2: MGHRA, YSYEKL.

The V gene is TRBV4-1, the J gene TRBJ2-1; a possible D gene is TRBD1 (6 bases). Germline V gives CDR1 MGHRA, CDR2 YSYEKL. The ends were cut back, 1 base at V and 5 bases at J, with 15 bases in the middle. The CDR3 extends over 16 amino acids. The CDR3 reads CASSQAEVPGDNEQFF. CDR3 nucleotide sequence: TGCGCCAGCAGCCAAGCCGAGGTGCCAGGGGACAATGAGCAGTTCTTC.

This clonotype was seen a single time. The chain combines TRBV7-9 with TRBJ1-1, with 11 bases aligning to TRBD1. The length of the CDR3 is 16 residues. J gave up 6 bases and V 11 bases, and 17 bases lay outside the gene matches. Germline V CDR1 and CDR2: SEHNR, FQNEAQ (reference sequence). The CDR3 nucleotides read TGTGCCGCGTCCGACGGGACAGGGGGATGGCAGGCTGAAGCTTTCTTT. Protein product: CAASDGTGGWQAEAFF.

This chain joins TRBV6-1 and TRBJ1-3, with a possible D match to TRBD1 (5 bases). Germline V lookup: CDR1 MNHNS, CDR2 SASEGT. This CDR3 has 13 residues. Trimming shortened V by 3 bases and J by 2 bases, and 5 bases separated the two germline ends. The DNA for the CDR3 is TGTGCCAGCAGTGAGGGGCCTGGAAACACCATATATTTT. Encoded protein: CASSEGPGNTIYF.

CDR3 nucleotides: TGCAGCGTAGAGTACTTGGGGTACCAAGAGACCCAGTACTTC. It translates to CSVEYLGYQETQYF. The rearrangement uses TRBV29-1 and TRBJ2-5; D is ambiguous. The V end lost 6 bases, the J end lost 0 bases, and 14 bases lay between the germline ends. This CDR3 region has 14 residues. CDR1 is SQVTM and CDR2 is ANQGSEA in the germline V gene.

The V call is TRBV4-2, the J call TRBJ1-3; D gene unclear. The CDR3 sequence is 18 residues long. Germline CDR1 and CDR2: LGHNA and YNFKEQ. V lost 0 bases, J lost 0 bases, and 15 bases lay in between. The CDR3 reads CASSQESDASGSGNTIYF. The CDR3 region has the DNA TGTGCCAGCAGCCAAGAGTCGGATGCATCAGGCTCTGGAAACACCATATATTTT.

CDR3 loop: CATSRVMVTSGLQVQFF. Written as DNA, the CDR3 is TGTGCCACCAGCAGAGTTATGGTGACTAGCGGGCTTCAGGTCCAGTTCTTC. The chain uses TRBV15 and TRBJ2-5; 10 nucleotides line up with TRBD2. TRBJ2-1 matches the DNA end more closely, so the J call is doubtful. The CDR3 length is 17 residues. In germline, CDR1 is LNHNV, CDR2 YYDKDF (reference sequence).

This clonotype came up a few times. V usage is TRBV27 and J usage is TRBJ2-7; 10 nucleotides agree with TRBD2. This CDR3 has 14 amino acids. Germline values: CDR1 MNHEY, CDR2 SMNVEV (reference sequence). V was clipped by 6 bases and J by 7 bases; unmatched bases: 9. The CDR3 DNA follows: TGTGCCAGCAGCCCCCTAGCGGGAGTTGGTGAGCAGTACTTC. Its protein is CASSPLAGVGEQYF.

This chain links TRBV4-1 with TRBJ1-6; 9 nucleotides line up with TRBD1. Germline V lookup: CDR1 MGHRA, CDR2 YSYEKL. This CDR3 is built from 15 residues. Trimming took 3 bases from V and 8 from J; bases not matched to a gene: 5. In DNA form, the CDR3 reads TGCGCCAGCAGCCACGAACAGGGGGCGGATTCACCCCTCCACTTT. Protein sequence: CASSHEQGADSPLHF.

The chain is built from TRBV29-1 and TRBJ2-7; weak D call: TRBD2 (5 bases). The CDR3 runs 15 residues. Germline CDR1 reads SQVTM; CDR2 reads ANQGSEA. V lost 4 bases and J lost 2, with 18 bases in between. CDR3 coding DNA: TGCAGCGTTGTATCGAGGGCAGAATTTCCCTACGAGCAGTACTTC. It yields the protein CSVVSRAEFPYEQYF.

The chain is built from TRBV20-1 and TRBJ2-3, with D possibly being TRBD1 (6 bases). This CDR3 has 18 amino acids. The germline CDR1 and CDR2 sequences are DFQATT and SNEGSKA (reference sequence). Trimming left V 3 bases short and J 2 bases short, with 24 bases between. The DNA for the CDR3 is TGCAGTGCTAGCCCCTGGGGTTTGGAAGGGGGATACACAGATACGCAGTATTTT. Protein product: CSASPWGLEGGYTDTQYF.

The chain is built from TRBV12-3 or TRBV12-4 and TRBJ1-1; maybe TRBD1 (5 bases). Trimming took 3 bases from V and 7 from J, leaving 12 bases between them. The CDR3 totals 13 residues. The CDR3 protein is CASSLGSRGEAFF. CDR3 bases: TGTGCCAGCAGTTTGGGGTCTAGGGGTGAAGCTTTCTTT.

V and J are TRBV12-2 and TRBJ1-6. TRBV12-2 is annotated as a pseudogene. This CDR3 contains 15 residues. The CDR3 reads CASRRRRRYNSPLHF. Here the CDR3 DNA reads TGTGCAAGTCGCCGAAGACGGCGGTATAATTCACCCCTCCACTTT.

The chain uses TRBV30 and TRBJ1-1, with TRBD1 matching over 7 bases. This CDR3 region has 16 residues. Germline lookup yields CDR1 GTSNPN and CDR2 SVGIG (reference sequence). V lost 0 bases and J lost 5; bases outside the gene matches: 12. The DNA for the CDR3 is TGTGCCTGGAGTGTACTAAAAAGGCAGGGGGTGACTGAAGCTTTCTTT. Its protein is CAWSVLKRQGVTEAFF.

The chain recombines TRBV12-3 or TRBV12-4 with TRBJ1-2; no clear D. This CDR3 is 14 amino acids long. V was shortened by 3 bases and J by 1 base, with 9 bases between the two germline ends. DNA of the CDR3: TGTGCCAGCAGTTTTTACTCCTATAACTATGGCTACACCTTC. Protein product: CASSFYSYNYGYTF.

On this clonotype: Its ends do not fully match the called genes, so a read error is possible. CDR3 in amino acids: CSVEPGQLMIF. The CDR3 region has the DNA TGCAGCGTTGAACCGGGACAGTTGATGATCTTT. The chain is built from TRBV29-1 and TRBJ1-1; 7 bases fit TRBD1. The CDR3 extends over 11 amino acids. Germline V gene data show CDR1 as SQVTM and CDR2 as ANQGSEA.

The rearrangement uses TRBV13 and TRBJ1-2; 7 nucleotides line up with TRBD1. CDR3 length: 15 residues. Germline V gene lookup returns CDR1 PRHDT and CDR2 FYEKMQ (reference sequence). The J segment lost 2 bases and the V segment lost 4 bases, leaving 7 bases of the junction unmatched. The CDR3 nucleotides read TGTGCCAGCAGCTCGACAGAGGGGGCCAACTATGGCTACACCTTC. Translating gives CASSSTEGANYGYTF.

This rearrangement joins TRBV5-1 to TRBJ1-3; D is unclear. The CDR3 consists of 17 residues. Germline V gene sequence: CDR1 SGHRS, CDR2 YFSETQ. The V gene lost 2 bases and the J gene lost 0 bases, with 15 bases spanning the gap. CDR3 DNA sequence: TGCGCCAGCAGCTTAGCGGACTCCCCGCACTCTGGAAACACCATATATTTT. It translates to CASSLADSPHSGNTIYF.

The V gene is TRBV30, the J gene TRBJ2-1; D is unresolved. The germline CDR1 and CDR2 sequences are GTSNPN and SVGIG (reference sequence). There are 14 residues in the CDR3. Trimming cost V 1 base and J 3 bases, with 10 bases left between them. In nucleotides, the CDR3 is TGTGCCTGGAGTGATGGAGCAGGCTACAATGAGCAGTTCTTC. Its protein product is CAWSDGAGYNEQFF.

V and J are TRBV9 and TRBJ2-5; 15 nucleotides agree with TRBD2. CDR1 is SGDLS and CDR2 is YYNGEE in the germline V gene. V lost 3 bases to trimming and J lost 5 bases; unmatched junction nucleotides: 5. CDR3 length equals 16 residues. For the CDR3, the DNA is TGTGCCAGCAGCGAAGGACTAGCGGGAGGGGGGGAGACCCAGTACTTC. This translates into CASSEGLAGGGETQYF.

The CDR3 region has the DNA TGTGCCAGCTGGACTAGCGGGAGCACAGATACGCAGTATTTT. This translates into CASWTSGSTDTQYF. The chain uses TRBV2 and TRBJ2-3; TRBD2 matches 11 bases. V trimming: 8 bases; J trimming: 0 bases; junction bases outside the gene matches: 1. Germline V lookup: CDR1 SNHLY, CDR2 FYNNEI. This CDR3 has 14 residues.

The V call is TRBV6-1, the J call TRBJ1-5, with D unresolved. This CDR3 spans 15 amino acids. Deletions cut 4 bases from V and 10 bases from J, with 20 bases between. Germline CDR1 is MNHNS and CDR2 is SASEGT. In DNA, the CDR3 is TGTGCCAGCAGTGGAATAATTGGGGTGACTGACCCCCAGCATTTT. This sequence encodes CASSGIIGVTDPQHF.

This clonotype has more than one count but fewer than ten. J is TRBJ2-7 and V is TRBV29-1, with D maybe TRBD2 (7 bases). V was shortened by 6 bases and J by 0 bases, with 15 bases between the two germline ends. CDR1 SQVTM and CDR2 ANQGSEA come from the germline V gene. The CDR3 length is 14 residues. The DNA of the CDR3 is TGCAGCGTCCATGGGGGGGGCGACTCCTACGAGCAGTACTTC. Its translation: CSVHGGGDSYEQYF.

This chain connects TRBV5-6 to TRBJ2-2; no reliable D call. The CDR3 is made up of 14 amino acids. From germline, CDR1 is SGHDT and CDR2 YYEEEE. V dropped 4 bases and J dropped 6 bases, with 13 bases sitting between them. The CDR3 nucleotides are TGTGCCAGCAGCACCGGGCCGGCTCCCGGGGAGCTGTTTTTT. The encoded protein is CASSTGPAPGELFF.

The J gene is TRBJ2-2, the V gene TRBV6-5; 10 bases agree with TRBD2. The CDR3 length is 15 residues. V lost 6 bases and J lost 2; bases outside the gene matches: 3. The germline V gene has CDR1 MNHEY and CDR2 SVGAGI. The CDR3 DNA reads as TGTGCCAGCAGCCGACTAGCGGGTAACACCGGGGAGCTGTTTTTT. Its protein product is CASSRLAGNTGELFF.

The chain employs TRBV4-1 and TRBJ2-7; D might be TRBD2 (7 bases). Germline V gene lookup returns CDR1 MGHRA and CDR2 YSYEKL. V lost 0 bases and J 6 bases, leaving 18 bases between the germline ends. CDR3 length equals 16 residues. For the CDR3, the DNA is TGCGCCAGCAGCCAAGAGGGGGCCGGACTAGGTGGCGAGCAGTACTTC. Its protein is CASSQEGAGLGGEQYF.

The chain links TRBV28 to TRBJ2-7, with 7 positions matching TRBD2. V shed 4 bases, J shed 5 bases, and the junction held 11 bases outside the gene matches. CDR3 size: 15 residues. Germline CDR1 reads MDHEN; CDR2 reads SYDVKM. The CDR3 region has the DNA TGTGCCAGCAGTTCATCAAGGGAGGGAGGGCACGAGCAGTACTTC. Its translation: CASSSSREGGHEQYF.

CDR3 residues: CASSILTSGDYQETQYF. CDR3 in DNA: TGTGCCAGTAGTATACTGACTAGCGGGGACTACCAAGAGACCCAGTACTTC. The gene calls are TRBV19 and TRBJ2-5; TRBD2 matches at 11 bases. The CDR3 is 17 residues long. Germline trimming cut 2 bases from V and 0 bases from J; bases unmatched to any gene: 5. Germline assignment: CDR1 LNHDA and CDR2 SQIVND (reference sequence).

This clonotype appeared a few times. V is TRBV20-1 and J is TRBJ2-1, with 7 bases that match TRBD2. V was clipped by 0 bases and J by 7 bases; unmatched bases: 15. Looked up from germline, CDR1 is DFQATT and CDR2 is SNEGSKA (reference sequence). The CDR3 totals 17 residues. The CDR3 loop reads CSAREIRDYPSLNEQFF. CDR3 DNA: TGCAGTGCTAGAGAAATTCGGGACTACCCTTCCCTAAATGAGCAGTTCTTC.

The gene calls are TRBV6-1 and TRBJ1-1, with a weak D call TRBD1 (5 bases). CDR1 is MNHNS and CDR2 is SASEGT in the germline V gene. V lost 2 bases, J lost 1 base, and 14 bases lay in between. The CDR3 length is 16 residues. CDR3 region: CASSESFGARNTEAFF. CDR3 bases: TGTGCCAGCAGTGAATCATTCGGGGCACGGAACACTGAAGCTTTCTTT.